The sequence of this T cell receptor beta chain was determined in a study of cytomegalovirus exposure and HLA in healthy donors. Findings of the study overall: In terms of immune exposure information, only CMV serostatus was available. In a later analysis, TCR association rates varied by HLA locus: DRB1 most, HLA-C fewest.

This PCR relied on a set of 60 Vbeta primers and 13 Jbeta primers. Some clones are missing from TCRdb's copy, which holds only in-frame ones; the method was immunoSEQ multiplex PCR. The table has about 190,000 clones, about 90% seen once. The CDR3 runs 17 residues. V lost 5 bases and J lost 4; bases outside the gene matches: 11. Looked up from germline, CDR1 is SGHAT and CDR2 is FQNNGV. With regard to this clone: Its antigen is not known.

The J gene is TRBJ2-6, the V gene TRBV11-2; 7 bases are a match to TRBD1. Sequencing input: PBMCs. The TCR originated in a man younger than 45 in good health and CMV-seronegative. CDR3 DNA sequence: TGTGCCAGCAGCCTCGACCACAGGGGATCCGGGGCCAACGTCCTGACTTTC. Translation: CASSLDHRGSGANVLTF.